This T cell receptor beta chain was profiled in a study of blood T cell repertoires in COVID-19. Assignment of participants to cohorts was predicated upon participant-reported clinical history. The CDR3 runs to 14 residues. V gave up 6 bases and J gave up 1 base; unmatched junction bases: 3. Germline CDR1 reads MNHEY; CDR2 reads SVGAGI. Per the authors' pipeline: From reference gene primer amplification, estimates of nucleated cell counts were derived. The table came from immunoSEQ multiplex PCR; TCRdb's copy has only in-frame clones and leaves some out. Clone size and the V and J calls come from that table; the DNA yielded D and trimming. The data contain around 200,000 clones, approximately 86% of them seen just once; the ten biggest clones take up roughly 4%.

The chain uses TRBV6-5 and TRBJ1-3; 7 bases fit TRBD1. Material for sequencing was PBMCs or T cells enriched from blood (not recorded which). The sequence came from a woman aged 25-40 years who had been exposed to COVID-19. The CDR3, as DNA: TGTGCCAGCAGGGGGGACAGTTCTGGAAACACCATATATTTT. Its translation: CASRGDSSGNTIYF.